The next 32 T cell receptor beta chains were all read from a single sample in a study of blood T cell repertoires in COVID-19. Libraries were prepared by immunoSEQ multiplex PCR; TCRdb keeps only in-frame clonotypes and omits some of them. The sample holds 85,000 or so clones, 80% to 90% seen once. The sequenced sample consisted of peripheral blood. Receptors were obtained from a man aged 45 to 65 with active or convalescent COVID-19.

In its sample, this clone was seen a few times. The chain has TRBV2 and TRBJ1-2; the D is unclear. The germline CDR1 and CDR2 sequences are SNHLY and FYNNEI. V was trimmed by 6 bases and J by 7 bases, leaving 15 bases between them. This CDR3 has 13 residues. CDR3 sequence: CASSVTGNGGYTF. CDR3 sequence (DNA): TGTGCCAGCAGCGTAACCGGTAACGGTGGCTACACCTTC.

The gene calls are TRBV6-5 and TRBJ1-2; D unclear. The CDR3 runs to 10 residues. V was clipped by 4 bases and J by 8 bases, with 5 bases between them. CDR1 MNHEY and CDR2 SVGAGI come from the germline V gene. This CDR3 is CASSFRGYTF. DNA for the CDR3: TGTGCCAGCAGTTTTCGGGGCTACACCTTC.

This sequence joins TRBV6-2 or TRBV6-3 and TRBJ2-1; the D gene is possibly TRBD2 (6 bases). The germline CDR1 and CDR2 sequences are MNHEY and SVGEGT. The CDR3 runs 16 residues. Trimming shortened V by 6 bases and J by 0 bases, and 15 bases separated the two germline ends. CDR3 sequence: CASSFFSGNSYNEQFF. The CDR3 DNA is TGTGCCAGCAGCTTTTTTAGCGGAAACTCCTACAATGAGCAGTTCTTC.

The J gene is TRBJ2-4, the V gene TRBV6-1; D perhaps matches TRBD2 (6 bases). Per germline, CDR1 MNHNS and CDR2 SASEGT. The ends were cut back, 4 bases at V and 0 bases at J, with 19 bases in the middle. This CDR3 is 18 amino acids long. CDR3 region: CASSAAPPGLLAKNIQYF. The CDR3 nucleotides are TGTGCCAGCAGTGCGGCTCCCCCGGGACTCCTAGCCAAAAACATTCAGTACTTC.

The chain carries TRBV5-1 and TRBJ2-7, with 11 nucleotides matching TRBD2. Germline trimming cut 0 bases from V and 2 bases from J; bases unmatched to any gene: 4. Germline V gene lookup returns CDR1 SGHRS and CDR2 YFSETQ. CDR3 length equals 16 residues. In DNA form, the CDR3 reads TGCGCCAGCAGCTTGGTACTAGCGGGAGTCGCCTACGAGCAGTACTTC. Protein sequence: CASSLVLAGVAYEQYF.

This chain uses TRBV5-3 with TRBJ2-2, with D perhaps TRBD1 (6 bases). TRBV5-3 is an ORF; its function is uncertain. The CDR3 totals 15 residues. V lost 5 bases, J lost 3 bases, and 14 bases lay in between. CDR3 in amino acids: CARRARGMDTGELFF. The DNA for the CDR3 is TGTGCCAGAAGGGCCAGGGGTATGGACACCGGGGAGCTGTTTTTT.

The rearrangement joins TRBV5-1 to TRBJ2-6; perhaps TRBD1 as D (6 bases). V shed 5 bases and J shed 0 bases, with 9 bases lying between them. Germline-derived CDR1 and CDR2 are SGHRS and YFSETQ. The CDR3 sequence is 15 residues long. CDR3 sequence: CASRTGSSGANVLTF. DNA of the CDR3: TGCGCCAGCAGGACAGGAAGCTCTGGGGCCAACGTCCTGACTTTC.

The V gene is TRBV6-5, the J gene TRBJ2-3, with 8 nucleotides matching TRBD2. The germline V gene encodes CDR1 MNHEY and CDR2 SVGAGI. V shed 5 bases, J shed 4 bases, and the junction held 5 bases outside the gene matches. There are 14 residues in the CDR3. The CDR3 DNA is TGTGCCAGCAGTACGGGGGGGCGCCCAGATACGCAGTATTTT. This sequence encodes CASSTGGRPDTQYF.

The chain couples TRBV6-5 to TRBJ2-2; maybe TRBD2 (6 bases). CDR3 length equals 15 residues. V lost 0 bases and J 4 bases, leaving 9 bases between the germline ends. Germline lookup yields CDR1 MNHEY and CDR2 SVGAGI. The CDR3 loop is CASSYSGSRTGELFF. The CDR3 DNA reads TGTGCCAGCAGTTACTCCGGGAGTCGCACCGGGGAGCTGTTTTTT.

CDR3 nucleotide sequence: TGTGCCTGGAGTGTTCTCAGAACGCAGTATTTT. This translates into CAWSVLRTQYF. The genes are TRBV30 and TRBJ2-3; D is undetermined. The CDR3 is 11 amino acids. Trimming removed 0 bases at V and 9 bases at J, with 7 bases between. CDR1 is GTSNPN and CDR2 is SVGIG in the germline V gene (reference sequence).

The chain couples TRBV9 to TRBJ1-2; D perhaps matches TRBD1 (5 bases). CDR1 and CDR2 from the germline V gene are SGDLS and YYNGEE. There are 14 residues in the CDR3. The ends were cut back, 3 bases at V and 2 bases at J, with 11 bases in the middle. The CDR3 loop reads CASSGTTANYGYTF. CDR3 DNA: TGTGCCAGCAGCGGGACGACAGCGAACTATGGCTACACCTTC.

The rearrangement uses TRBV28 and TRBJ2-7; a possible D gene is TRBD1 (5 bases). Germline values: CDR1 MDHEN, CDR2 SYDVKM. The CDR3 length is 13 residues. The germline V and J ends were trimmed by 8 bases and 4 bases, with 15 bases remaining between them. CDR3 sequence: CASAEDTTYEQYF. CDR3 coding DNA: TGTGCCAGCGCTGAGGACACAACTTACGAGCAGTACTTC.

Of note for this clone: Within the sample, other DNA sequences also encode this same CDR3. V gene TRBV10-1 combines with J gene TRBJ1-6, with D unresolved. V lost 0 bases and J 7 bases, leaving 10 bases between the germline ends. Germline CDR1 WNHNN, CDR2 SYGVQD (reference sequence). CDR3 length equals 15 residues. The CDR3, as DNA: TGCGCCAGCAGTGAGTCCCGAACTGAAAATTCACCCCTCCACTTT. Amino acid sequence: CASSESRTENSPLHF.

This rearrangement joins TRBV2 to TRBJ2-1, with TRBD1 identical over 10 bases. CDR3 length: 16 amino acids. Germline V CDR1 and CDR2: SNHLY, FYNNEI. Germline trimming cut 2 bases from V and 1 base from J; bases unmatched to any gene: 2. The CDR3 loop is CASSEQGQGSYNEQFF. CDR3 nucleotide sequence: TGTGCCAGCAGTGAACAGGGACAGGGGTCCTACAATGAGCAGTTCTTC.

For the CDR3, the DNA is TGTGCCAGCAGCTCAGGGACTCCGAAACTGTTTTTT. Its protein product is CASSSGTPKLFF. The rearrangement links TRBV12-3 or TRBV12-4 to TRBJ1-4, with D perhaps matching TRBD1 (5 bases). CDR3 length equals 12 residues. The V end lost 6 bases, the J end lost 11 bases, and 13 bases lay between the germline ends.

A remark on this clone: The sample has other DNA sequences that encode this CDR3 too. The chain uses TRBV9 and TRBJ1-2, with D tentatively TRBD1 (5 bases). V gave up 0 bases and J gave up 2 bases, with 11 bases separating them. The CDR3 covers 15 residues. Germline-derived CDR1 and CDR2 are SGDLS and YYNGEE. CDR3 DNA: TGTGCCAGCAGCGTAGGTAGGGGATCCAACTATGGCTACACCTTC. As protein: CASSVGRGSNYGYTF.

The J gene is TRBJ2-1, the V gene TRBV28, with 7 positions matching TRBD2. Germline V gene data show CDR1 as MDHEN and CDR2 as SYDVKM. This CDR3 spans 15 amino acids. With V trimmed by 4 bases and J by 3 bases, 6 bases remained unmatched. CDR3 in amino acids: CASSSGGTIYNEQFF. CDR3 bases: TGTGCCAGCAGTTCCGGGGGGACTATCTACAATGAGCAGTTCTTC.

V is TRBV14 and J is TRBJ2-1; D might be TRBD2 (6 bases). Germline V gene data show CDR1 as SGHDN and CDR2 as FVKESK. The germline V and J ends were trimmed by 10 bases and 9 bases, with 22 bases remaining between them. The CDR3 is made up of 14 amino acids. The CDR3 spells CATNPGEGYIEQFF. The DNA for the CDR3 is TGTGCCACGAATCCGGGAGAAGGCTATATTGAGCAGTTCTTC.

This chain connects TRBV19 to TRBJ1-2; 11 nucleotides match TRBD1. The germline V gene has CDR1 LNHDA and CDR2 SQIVND (reference sequence). V shed 6 bases, J shed 3 bases, and the junction held 9 bases outside the gene matches. The CDR3 extends over 16 amino acids. CDR3 amino acids: CASSPGQGALDYGYTF. The DNA of the CDR3 is TGTGCCAGTAGCCCCGGACAGGGGGCGTTGGACTATGGCTACACCTTC.

The chain has TRBV18 and TRBJ1-1, with a tentative D call TRBD1 (6 bases). The CDR3 is 15 amino acids. Germline V CDR1 and CDR2: KGHSH, LQKENI. V lost 2 bases to trimming and J lost 7 bases, with 17 bases between them. CDR3 coding DNA: TGTGCCAGCTCACCAGGGCAGGGAAGACAGGTTGAAGCTTTCTTT. It codes for CASSPGQGRQVEAFF. Using reference TRBV18 and TRBJ1-1 for the parts outside the CDR3, the full variable domain is NAGVMQNPRHLVRRRGQEARLRCSPMKGHSHVYWYRQLPEEGLKFMVYLQKENIIDESGMPKERFSAEFPKEGPSILRIQQVVRGDSAAYFCASSPGQGRQVEAFFGQGTRLTVV.

The rearrangement links TRBV10-3 to TRBJ1-1, with 7 bases identical to TRBD1. Per germline, CDR1 ENHRY and CDR2 SYGVKD. The CDR3 extends over 17 amino acids. The junction had 11 bases not matched to a gene; V was cut back by 4 bases and J by 0 bases. The CDR3 reads CAISGNRGGRVNTEAFF. CDR3 coding DNA: TGTGCCATCAGTGGAAACAGGGGTGGAAGGGTGAACACTGAAGCTTTCTTT.

V is TRBV30 and J is TRBJ1-4; D might be TRBD1 (6 bases). V was pared by 3 bases and J by 7 bases, with 15 bases between. The CDR3 sequence is 14 residues long. Germline CDR1 GTSNPN, CDR2 SVGIG (reference sequence). CDR3 bases: TGTGCCTGGAGAGACCAGGGGACGCGTGAAAAACTGTTTTTT. Encoded protein: CAWRDQGTREKLFF.

The V and J genes are TRBV10-1 and TRBJ2-1; TRBD2 might be the D (5 bases). CDR1 and CDR2 from the germline V gene are WNHNN and SYGVQD (reference sequence). The CDR3 has 16 amino acids. The germline V and J ends were trimmed by 2 bases and 8 bases, with 19 bases remaining between them. CDR3 sequence: CASSEPRTSTHHEQFF. CDR3 in DNA: TGCGCCAGCAGTGAGCCAAGAACTAGTACACACCATGAGCAGTTCTTC.

V gene TRBV2 combines with J gene TRBJ2-1; 12 bases line up with TRBD2. Germline V lookup: CDR1 SNHLY, CDR2 FYNNEI. The CDR3 consists of 18 residues. Trimming took 7 bases from V and 4 from J; bases not matched to a gene: 14. For the CDR3, the DNA is TGTGCCAGCATGTACTCTAGCGGGAGGGCCGTTCTTTACAATGAGCAGTTCTTC. It codes for CASMYSSGRAVLYNEQFF.

This clone came up a few times. The rearrangement links TRBV21-1 to TRBJ2-1; no check of the table's D call, TRBD1, against the DNA was made. TRBV21-1 is a pseudogene locus. The CDR3 runs 16 residues. The CDR3 sequence: CASSKPAGGLYNEQFF. CDR3 nucleotide sequence: TGTGCCAGCAGCAAACCGGCAGGGGGCCTTTACAATGAGCAGTTCTTC.

The V call is TRBV23-1, the J call TRBJ2-2; 9 bases are shared with TRBD1. TRBV23-1 is classed as an ORF, of uncertain function. The CDR3 is 15 residues long. CDR3 sequence (DNA): TGCCCCCCCACCCGACAGGGGGTAAACACCGGGGAGCTGTTTTTT. This codes for CPPTRQGVNTGELFF.

The chain is built from TRBV24-1 and TRBJ1-5, with D possibly matching TRBD1 (5 bases). Germline V lookup: CDR1 KGHDR, CDR2 SFDVKD. V was cut by 4 bases and J by 0 bases, with 15 bases left in between. The CDR3 is 17 amino acids. CDR3 loop: CATSEPKGPFSNQPQHF. As DNA, the CDR3 is TGTGCCACCAGTGAGCCAAAGGGGCCCTTTAGCAATCAGCCCCAGCATTTT.

The J gene is TRBJ2-5, the V gene TRBV7-2; the match to TRBD2 covers 10 bases. Germline V CDR1 and CDR2: SGHTA, FQGNSA. Trimming took 2 bases from V and 5 from J; bases not matched to a gene: 8. The CDR3 is 16 residues long. CDR3 sequence reads: CASSLTSGAGRETQYF. The CDR3, as DNA: TGTGCCAGCAGCTTAACTAGCGGGGCGGGTAGGGAGACCCAGTACTTC.

The chain uses TRBV24-1 and TRBJ2-5; 8 positions match TRBD1. Trimming cost V 3 bases and J 4 bases; bases outside gene matches: 3. Germline V gene lookup returns CDR1 KGHDR and CDR2 SFDVKD. This CDR3 has 14 amino acids. CDR3 sequence (DNA): TGTGCCACCAGTGATGACAGGGGAGGAGAGACCCAGTACTTC. Translating it yields CATSDDRGGETQYF.

This rearrangement joins TRBV10-3 to TRBJ2-3, with 12 bases lining up with TRBD2. Germline trimming cut 5 bases from V and 0 bases from J; bases unmatched to any gene: 0. CDR1 is ENHRY and CDR2 is SYGVKD in the germline V gene. The CDR3 is made up of 15 amino acids. This CDR3 reads CAISTSGGSTDTQYF. The DNA for the CDR3 is TGTGCCATCAGTACTAGCGGGGGGAGCACAGATACGCAGTATTTT.

The rearrangement joins TRBV5-1 to TRBJ1-1, with TRBD1 as a possible D gene (5 bases). The germline gives CDR1 SGHRS, CDR2 YFSETQ. The ends were cut back, 4 bases at V and 3 bases at J, with 10 bases in the middle. The CDR3 spans 13 residues. Written as DNA, the CDR3 is TGCGCCAGCAGCCGGCAGGGATACACTGAAGCTTTCTTT. Translating it yields CASSRQGYTEAFF.

The rearrangement uses TRBV2 and TRBJ2-7, with 10 bases fitting TRBD2. The CDR3 consists of 16 residues. Germline lookup yields CDR1 SNHLY and CDR2 FYNNEI. The trim removed 7 bases at V and 6 bases at J, leaving 15 bases unmatched. This CDR3 reads CASTVSGRAWESEQYF. CDR3 coding DNA: TGTGCCAGCACGGTGAGCGGGAGGGCGTGGGAGTCCGAGCAGTACTTC. Variable domain in full (rest from reference TRBV2 and TRBJ2-7): EPEVTQTPSHQVTQMGQEVILRCVPISNHLYFYWYRQILGQKVEFLVSFYNNEISEKSEIFDDQFSVERPDGSNFTLKIRSTKLEDSAMYFCASTVSGRAWESEQYFGPGTRLTVT.